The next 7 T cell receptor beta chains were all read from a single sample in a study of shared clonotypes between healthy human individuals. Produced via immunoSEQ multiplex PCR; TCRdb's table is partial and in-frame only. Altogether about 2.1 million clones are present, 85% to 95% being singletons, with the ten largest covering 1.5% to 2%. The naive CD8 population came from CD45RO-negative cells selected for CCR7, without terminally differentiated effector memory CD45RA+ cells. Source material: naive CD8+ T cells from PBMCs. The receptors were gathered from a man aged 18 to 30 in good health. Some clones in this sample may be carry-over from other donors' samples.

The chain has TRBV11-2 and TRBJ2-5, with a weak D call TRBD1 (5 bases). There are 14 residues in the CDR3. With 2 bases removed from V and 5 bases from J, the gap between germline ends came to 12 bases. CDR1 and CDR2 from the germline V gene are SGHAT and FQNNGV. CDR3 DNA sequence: TGTGCCAGCAGCTTACGTCCAGGGATTGAGACCCAGTACTTC. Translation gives CASSLRPGIETQYF.

In DNA, the CDR3 is TGTGCCAGCAGCTTCAGACCAGTAGATACGCAGTATTTT. Its protein product is CASSFRPVDTQYF. This sequence joins TRBV5-8 and TRBJ2-3; D gene unclear. V lost 2 bases and J 5 bases, leaving 9 bases between the germline ends. The CDR3 is 13 residues long. Germline CDR1 is SGHTS and CDR2 is YDEGEE.

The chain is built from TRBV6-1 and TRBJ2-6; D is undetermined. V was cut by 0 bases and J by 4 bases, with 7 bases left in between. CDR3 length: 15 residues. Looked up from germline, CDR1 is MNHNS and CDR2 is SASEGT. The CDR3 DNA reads TGTGCCAGCAGTGAAGCTATCGGGGGGGCCAACGTCCTGACTTTC. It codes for CASSEAIGGANVLTF.

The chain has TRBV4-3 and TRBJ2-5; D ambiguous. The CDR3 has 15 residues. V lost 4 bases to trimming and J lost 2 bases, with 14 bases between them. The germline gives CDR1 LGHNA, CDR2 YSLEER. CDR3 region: CASSRGSGPQETQYF. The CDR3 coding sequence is TGCGCCAGCAGCCGGGGTTCGGGCCCTCAAGAGACCCAGTACTTC.

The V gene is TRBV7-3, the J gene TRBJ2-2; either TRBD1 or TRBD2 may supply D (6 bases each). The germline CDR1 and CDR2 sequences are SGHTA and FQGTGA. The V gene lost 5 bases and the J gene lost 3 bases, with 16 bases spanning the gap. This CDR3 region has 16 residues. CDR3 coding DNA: TGTGCCAGCAGCCCCCACCCTAGGGGGGACACCGGGGAGCTGTTTTTT. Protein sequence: CASSPHPRGDTGELFF.

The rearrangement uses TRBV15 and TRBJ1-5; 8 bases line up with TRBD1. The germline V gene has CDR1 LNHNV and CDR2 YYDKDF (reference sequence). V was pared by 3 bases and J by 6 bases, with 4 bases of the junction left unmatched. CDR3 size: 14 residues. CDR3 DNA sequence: TGTGCCACCAGCAGCCGACAGGGGCCTCAGCCCCAGCATTTT. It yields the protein CATSSRQGPQPQHF. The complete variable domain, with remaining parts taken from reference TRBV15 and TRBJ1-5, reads DAMVIQNPRYQVTQFGKPVTLSCSQTLNHNVMYWYQQKSSQAPKLLFHYYDKDFNNEADTPDNFQSRRPNTSFCFLDIRSPGLGDTAMYLCATSSRQGPQPQHFGDGTRLSIL.

The CDR3 DNA is TGCGCCAGCAGCCAATGGCCGGCAGGGGGTGAATGGGAACAGGTAACCACTGAAGCTTTCTTT. Translated, it gives CASSQWPAGGEWEQVTTEAFF. This chain joins TRBV4-3 and TRBJ1-1, with TRBD1 identical over 7 bases. The CDR3 has 21 residues. V shed 2 bases, J shed 4 bases, and the junction held 25 bases outside the gene matches. The germline gives CDR1 LGHNA, CDR2 YSLEER.